The T cell receptor (beta chain) described here comes from a study of EBV T-cell therapy then PD-1 blockade in nasopharyngeal carcinoma (dated by TCRdb to about 2021). According to the germline V gene, CDR1 reads ENHRY and CDR2 reads SYGVKD. The CDR3, cysteine through phenylalanine, is 14 amino acids long. Only the CDR3 region is kept as DNA, spanning 42 bases read in frame from base 1. V and J are trimmed by 4 bases and 5 bases, and the gene matches miss 7 bases of the junction. What this sample's treatment or condition label stands for: AdE1-LMPpoly-expanded autologous EBV-specific T-cell therapy followed by anti-PD-1 nivolumab. Worth noting for this clone: Its cognate antigen has yet to be identified. Per-base quality was not reported, and no clone a single base away is much larger than it.

Genomic DNA was extracted from sorted cells using the Qiagen DNeasy Kit. TCR beta chain deep sequencing was performed on the immunoSEQ platform. The paper's data handling went like this. Repertoire data analysis was performed with the immunoSEQ Analyzer software. TCRdb provides this immuneACCESS table in a form limited to in-frame rearrangements. Some clones are lacking; in checked studies, under half of them reflect an unresolved V gene, and why the rest are absent is not known. The V and J calls and the clone size are those of that table, but D and trimming were determined from the DNA. This sample has roughly 15,000 clones in its table, and approximately 81% of those were observed once. The ten biggest clones cover 32% of the sample.

This sample comprised CD8+ T cells from blood, obtained at approximately day 100 from a patient whose treatment included autologous EBV-specific T cells and nivolumab. This chain is built from TRBV10-3 and TRBJ2-5, with 7 bases aligning to TRBD2. The TCR sequence derives from a man aged 40-50 years with nasopharyngeal carcinoma. The sequenced DNA is TGTGCCATCAGTGGGGGGGAGGGTCTGGAGACCCAGTACTTC. This yields the protein CAISGGEGLETQYF.